This T cell receptor beta chain comes out of a study of blood T cells in healthy people across ages. Alongside a J-beta primer mix, a sample-barcoded 5' primer served in a second PCR lasting roughly 6 to 11 cycles. Each cDNA was tagged by a template-switch adaptor containing 12 random nucleotides. Any given sample supplied a minimum of 2.5 million CDR3-containing paired-end reads. TCRdb reprocessed the 5' RACE reads via MiXCR and lists one record per CDR3 protein. The table lists 630,000 or so distinct CDR3 sequences, about a third of them singletons, with approximately 15% in the top ten. The study, taken as a whole, reports: Among T cells, TCR beta diversity per million cells dropped roughly linearly as age rose.

This clonotype was observed a handful of times. The antigen is undetermined. This receptor was identified in a woman aged 80 or older in good health. Sequenced: blood.

In nucleotides, the CDR3 is TGTGCCAGCAGCTCCGGGACAGCCGGGGATACGCAGTATTTT. Encoded protein: CASSSGTAGDTQYF. V and J are TRBV7-3 and TRBJ2-3, with 7 bases matching TRBD1. V trimming: 4 bases; J trimming: 6 bases; junction bases outside the gene matches: 7. CDR1 and CDR2 (germline): SGHTA, FQGTGA. The CDR3 extends over 14 amino acids.